This TCR beta chain was recovered during a study of cytomegalovirus exposure and HLA in healthy donors. Study-wide results and limits: The authors excluded some V segments, including TRBV6-2 and TRBV6-3, as indistinguishable. Most subjects' HLA-A and HLA-B alleles were reportedly predicted from TCR beta sequences. Later genetic work tied a missense DCLRE1C variant to beta-chain V and J trimming. Highest at DRB1 and lowest at HLA-C, TCR association rates differed among HLA loci in a later analysis.

A remark on this clone: Its antigen remains unknown.

PCR involved 60 Vbeta and 13 Jbeta primers. Clones were read by immunoSEQ multiplex PCR, and TCRdb kept only the in-frame ones, dropping some. The sample yields about 70,000 clones, about 74% seen once. The V end was cut by 1 base, the J end by 0 bases, with 6 bases between. CDR3 length equals 14 residues. The germline CDR1 and CDR2 sequences are KGHSH and LQKENI. The sample comprised PBMCs. The sequence came from a human donor in good health. The chain employs TRBV18 and TRBJ1-2, with a weak D call TRBD1 (6 bases). DNA of the CDR3: TGTGCCAGCTCACCACGACAGGCTAACTATGGCTACACCTTC. Residues: CASSPRQANYGYTF.